This TCR beta chain was obtained from a study of T cell repertoires in cytomegalovirus infection (dated by TCRdb to about 2019). Background on the whole study: Because public TCR beta signatures pointed to carriage of CMV infection together with the matching HLA type, the HLA type of each donor mattered for the analysis.

Broad study findings and their caveats: The ex vivo response was dominated by HLA-C-restricted CMV-specific TCR beta clonotypes, and the single most frequent clonotype in two of eight donors was supplied by these HLA-C-restricted clonotypes. Carriers of CMV infection plus the relevant HLA type were discriminated by the cumulative frequency of public TCR beta family members in the study cohort and in an independent approximately 350-donor cohort.

From cysteine to phenylalanine, the CDR3 is 16 amino acids long. Just CDR3 DNA is preserved here, 48 bases in frame from base 1. Trimming costs V 0 bases and J 0 bases, and their ends lie 9 bases apart. For CDR1 and CDR2, the germline V gene lists SGHVS and FNYEAQ. In the case of this clonotype: No antigen is known for it. A much larger clone lies one base from this, so it may be a read error.

TCRdb records Illumina HiSeq 1500 as the sequencer. TCRdb reworked the public reads: Q25 trimming with fastp, MiXCR clone assembly, productive beta chains retained. Duplicate CDR3 protein sequences are folded into a single record with the most common DNA and genes. This sample comprises over 85,000 distinct CDR3 sequences, about 15% of them detected only once. The ten largest clones take up approximately 8% of the sample. The clonotype originates from a human donor in good health (CMV status not recorded). Some clones in this sample may be carry-over from other donors' samples. The chain employs TRBV7-6 and TRBJ2-1; the D gene assignment is perhaps TRBD1 or TRBD2, with each matching 5 bases. Sequencing was performed on PBMCs. The nucleotides are TGTGCCAGCAGCTTAGCGGGACGGGTCTCCTACAATGAGCAGTTCTTC. Its protein is CASSLAGRVSYNEQFF.